Sequencing of this T cell receptor beta chain was carried out in a study of prognosis after radiotherapy for stage I lung cancer. Study-wide context: Individuals diagnosed with stage I non-small cell lung cancer underwent enrollment between 2018 and 2019.

About this clonotype: Its target is not known.

The CDR3 has 12 amino acids. Germline CDR1 is SQVTM and CDR2 is ANQGSEA. Trimming removed 3 bases at V and 8 bases at J, with 13 bases between. Prior chemotherapy, radiotherapy and other malignancies were absent; CT and PET/CT showed node-negative disease. Two-round multiplex PCR, the amplification method, yielded TCR beta CDR3 from genomic DNA. Primers specific to each TRBV and TRBJ gene drove first-round PCR. Each CDR3 protein is one row after TCRdb ran MiXCR on the multiplex PCR reads. Among 30,000 or so distinct CDR3 sequences listed, around 43% were seen once. Study conclusions and caveats: For the expanded TCR clones, whether they were tumor-specific was not determined.

The V and J genes are TRBV29-1 and TRBJ1-2; D might be TRBD1 (6 bases). The sequence derives from a donor older than 45 with non-small cell lung cancer. The sequencing here drew on PBMCs, taken before or after stereotactic body radiation therapy (not recorded which). The CDR3 protein is CSVDRQGYGYTF. The CDR3 region has the DNA TGCAGCGTTGACCGGCAGGGGTACGGCTACACCTTC.